The clone carrying this T cell receptor beta chain was found a few times. The antigen is unknown. Using RNA transcripts as the source, TCR beta CDR3 regions were amplified. HTBI primers were the set used in a first-round RT-PCR of the TCR CDR3. TCRdb redid the calling of the multiplex PCR reads with MiXCR, one entry per CDR3 protein. This sample has some 350,000 distinct CDR3 sequences; approximately 14% occur once, and the top ten carry around 32%. Germline V gene sequence: CDR1 ENHRY, CDR2 SYGVKD. Losses at the gene ends were 11 bases for V and 3 bases for J; bases not matched to a gene: 15. This CDR3 has 15 amino acids. These data belong to a study of T cells in Graves' hyperthyroidism and ophthalmopathy. General study results and limits: The model foresaw ophthalmopathy a median 6.5 months prior to onset. Most expanded thyroid clonotypes above 0.001 also appeared in blood.

Each 10 ml fresh peripheral blood draw supplied the PBMCs. The sample taken for sequencing was blood. The chain couples TRBV10-3 to TRBJ2-7; 8 positions agree with TRBD1. The sequence derives from a woman between 35 and 50 years old with Graves' ophthalmopathy. The CDR3 nucleotides are TGTGCCCCAATATCCGGGCAGGGGGCTATCTACGAGCAGTACTTC. Its protein product is CAPISGQGAIYEQYF.